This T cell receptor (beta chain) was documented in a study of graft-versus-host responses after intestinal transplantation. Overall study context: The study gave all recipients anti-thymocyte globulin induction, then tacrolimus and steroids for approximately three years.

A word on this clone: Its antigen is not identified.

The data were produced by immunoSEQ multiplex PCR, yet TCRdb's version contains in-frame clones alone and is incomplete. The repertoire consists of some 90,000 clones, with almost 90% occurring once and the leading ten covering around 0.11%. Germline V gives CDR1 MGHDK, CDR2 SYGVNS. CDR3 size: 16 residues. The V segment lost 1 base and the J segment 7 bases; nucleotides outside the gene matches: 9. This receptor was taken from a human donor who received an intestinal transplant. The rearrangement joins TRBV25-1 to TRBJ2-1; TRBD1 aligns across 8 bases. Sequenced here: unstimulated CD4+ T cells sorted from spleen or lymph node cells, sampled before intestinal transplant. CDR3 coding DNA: TGTGCCAGCAGTGAATCCAGGGGGCGGCGAGTGAATGAGCAGTTCTTC. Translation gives CASSESRGRRVNEQFF.